Listed here are 15 T cell receptor beta chains from one sample, sequenced in a study of T cell responses to AZD1222 COVID-19 vaccine. Generated by immunoSEQ multiplex PCR, the TCRdb table keeps only in-frame clones and is missing some. The sample contains about 110,000 clones, around 92% of which appear only once. Sample: peripheral blood, taken 28 days after the second AZD1222 dose. These TCRs come from an adult who received the AZD1222 COVID-19 vaccine.

V is TRBV7-6 and J is TRBJ1-1, with 7 bases matching TRBD1. This CDR3 has 15 residues. CDR1 is SGHVS and CDR2 is FNYEAQ in the germline V gene. The V segment lost 4 bases and the J segment 2 bases; nucleotides outside the gene matches: 7. The CDR3 here is CASSSRTGSNTEAFF. The CDR3 region has the DNA TGTGCCAGCAGCTCTCGGACAGGCTCCAACACTGAAGCTTTCTTT.

The chain uses TRBV28 and TRBJ1-2; D is unresolved. Germline CDR1 MDHEN, CDR2 SYDVKM. V lost 1 base to trimming and J lost 4 bases, with 10 bases between them. The CDR3 totals 14 residues. CDR3 in DNA: TGTGCCAGCAGTTTATTTAACGGGGTCTATGGCTACACCTTC. This sequence encodes CASSLFNGVYGYTF.

The chain has TRBV6-2 or TRBV6-3 and TRBJ2-1, with 9 positions matching TRBD2. The CDR3 sequence is 16 residues long. Germline assignment: CDR1 MNHEY and CDR2 SVGEGT. Germline trimming cut 2 bases from V and 1 base from J; bases unmatched to any gene: 3. CDR3: CASSYNAGGSYNEQFF. The DNA of the CDR3 is TGTGCCAGCAGTTACAATGCGGGGGGGTCCTACAATGAGCAGTTCTTC.

The chain combines TRBV5-4 with TRBJ2-7; 11 bases fit TRBD2. V dropped 2 bases and J dropped 4; count of bases not matched to a gene: 5. The CDR3 spans 15 residues. The germline CDR1 and CDR2 sequences are SGHNT and YYREEE (reference sequence). CDR3 sequence reads: CASSFSGRAVYEQYF. The CDR3, as DNA: TGTGCCAGCAGCTTTAGCGGGAGGGCCGTTTACGAGCAGTACTTC.

This chain connects TRBV5-1 to TRBJ1-2; perhaps TRBD1 as D (5 bases). This CDR3 has 15 residues. CDR1 and CDR2 (germline): SGHRS, YFSETQ. Trimming shortened V by 4 bases and J by 4 bases, and 17 bases separated the two germline ends. CDR3 residues: CASSPRGLRGYGYTF. The DNA of the CDR3 is TGCGCCAGCAGCCCAAGGGGACTGCGGGGCTATGGCTACACCTTC.

The chain employs TRBV3-1 (or the pseudogene TRBV3-2) and TRBJ2-4, with TRBD2 identical over 10 bases. Germline CDR1 reads LGHDT; CDR2 reads YNNKEL (reference sequence). V shed 0 bases and J 1 base; nucleotides not matched to a gene: 9. CDR3 length: 19 amino acids. CDR3 sequence: CASSQEIPSGSAAKNIQYF. The CDR3 DNA follows: TGTGCCAGCAGCCAAGAAATCCCTAGCGGGAGTGCGGCCAAAAACATTCAGTACTTC.

This chain links TRBV28 with TRBJ1-6; no clear D. Trimming cost V 4 bases and J 7 bases, with 14 bases left between them. CDR1 is MDHEN, CDR2 SYDVKM, per germline. CDR3 length equals 15 residues. In DNA form, the CDR3 reads TGTGCCAGCAGTTCTTTTGTCTCGAGGAATTCACCCCTCCACTTT. Translation gives CASSSFVSRNSPLHF.

J is TRBJ1-5 and V is TRBV6-6; D not certain. Germline CDR1 MNHNY, CDR2 SVGAGI (reference sequence). CDR3 size: 16 residues. The germline V and J ends were trimmed by 6 bases and 0 bases, with 15 bases remaining between them. The DNA for the CDR3 is TGTGCCAGCAGCTACAAGCGGACGGATAGCAATCAGCCCCAGCATTTT. Translated, it gives CASSYKRTDSNQPQHF.

J is TRBJ2-1 and V is TRBV6-6; TRBD2 aligns across 10 bases. CDR3 length equals 13 residues. V lost 7 bases, J lost 10 bases, and 7 bases stayed unmatched. Germline CDR1 reads MNHNY; CDR2 reads SVGAGI (reference sequence). As DNA, the CDR3 is TGTGCCAGCAAAAGCGGGGGGGCTAGAGAGCAGTTCTTC. Its protein is CASKSGGAREQFF.

The V call is TRBV9, the J call TRBJ1-4; 7 bases line up with TRBD1. V shed 4 bases and J 5 bases; nucleotides not matched to a gene: 8. CDR3 length: 15 amino acids. The germline V gene has CDR1 SGDLS and CDR2 YYNGEE. In DNA form, the CDR3 reads TGTGCCAGCAGCCCCGCCGGGACAGCCAATGAAAAACTGTTTTTT. Translation gives CASSPAGTANEKLFF.

This chain links TRBV5-1 with TRBJ2-1, with D perhaps assigned TRBD1 or TRBD2 (6 bases each). The germline V gene has CDR1 SGHRS and CDR2 YFSETQ. The germline V and J ends were trimmed by 6 bases and 0 bases, with 10 bases remaining between them. CDR3 length: 14 residues. The CDR3 DNA follows: TGCGCCAGCACCGAGGGGGGCTCCTACAATGAGCAGTTCTTC. This codes for CASTEGGSYNEQFF.

The chain uses TRBV19 and TRBJ1-2; 9 bases align to TRBD1. This CDR3 is 17 amino acids long. Looked up from germline, CDR1 is LNHDA and CDR2 is SQIVND (reference sequence). V dropped 4 bases and J dropped 4; count of bases not matched to a gene: 13. The CDR3 DNA reads as TGTGCCAGTAGTAACCCACCGGGACAGGGAGGTTTCTATGGCTACACCTTC. Residues: CASSNPPGQGGFYGYTF.

The chain employs TRBV4-2 and TRBJ1-1, with 7 bases matching TRBD1. Germline values: CDR1 LGHNA, CDR2 YNFKEQ. The junction had 4 bases not matched to a gene; V was cut back by 3 bases and J by 0 bases. The CDR3 is 15 residues long. The CDR3 here is CASSQTGLLNTEAFF. The CDR3 coding sequence is TGTGCCAGCAGCCAGACAGGGTTGTTGAACACTGAAGCTTTCTTT.

This clone appeared a few times. The J gene is TRBJ1-1, the V gene TRBV4-1; unclear D gene. The V end lost 4 bases, the J end lost 0 bases, and 9 bases lay between the germline ends. Germline lookup yields CDR1 MGHRA and CDR2 YSYEKL. This CDR3 contains 14 residues. The CDR3 is CASSPWTVNTEAFF. The CDR3 region has the DNA TGCGCCAGCAGCCCCTGGACGGTGAACACTGAAGCTTTCTTT.

The chain links TRBV6-5 to TRBJ1-5, with D uncertain. Per germline, CDR1 MNHEY and CDR2 SVGAGI. CDR3 length: 14 residues. The V gene lost 8 bases and the J gene lost 2 bases, with 13 bases spanning the gap. CDR3 region: CASAPFGGNQPQHF. The CDR3 nucleotides read TGTGCCAGCGCCCCTTTCGGGGGCAATCAGCCCCAGCATTTT.